The 2 T cell receptor beta chains below come from one sample, sequenced in a study of regulatory T cells in long-lasting Graves disease. Relying on iRepertoire HTBI primers and Arm-PCR of CDR3 regions, the team built TCR beta libraries. TCRdb analysed the multiplex PCR reads with MiXCR anew, one entry per CDR3 protein. The sample lists over 350,000 distinct CDR3 sequences, around 15% occurring once. Time point noted: newly diagnosed GD, antithyroid drugs for less than 3 months. After RNA was extracted from PBMCs, the TCR library was made from it. The data were also submitted as part of a second study, on T cells in Graves' hyperthyroidism and ophthalmopathy.

This specimen consisted of peripheral blood mononuclear cells (PBMCs), obtained at new diagnosis, from a patient treated with antithyroid drugs. These receptors were collected from a woman between 45 and 60 years old with Graves disease.

This clonotype has ten or more counts. In nucleotides, the CDR3 is TGTGCCAGCAGCTTAGATGCCGCAGGACAAAATAAAGCTTTCTTT. Its protein product is CASSLDAAGQNKAFF. The rearrangement links TRBV11-2 to TRBJ1-1, with TRBD1 as a possible D gene (5 bases). V was trimmed by 0 bases and J by 9 bases, leaving 17 bases between them. Germline V CDR1 and CDR2: SGHAT, FQNNGV. The CDR3 length is 15 residues.

This clonotype was seen repeatedly, ten times or more. The chain links TRBV28 to TRBJ2-5, with 11 positions matching TRBD2. The germline V gene encodes CDR1 MDHEN and CDR2 SYDVKM. Trimming removed 6 bases from V and 2 bases from J; junction bases left unmatched: 11. CDR3 length: 17 residues. The chain's CDR3 is CASSLFGTSGYQETQYF. Written as DNA, the CDR3 is TGTGCCAGCAGCCTGTTTGGGACTAGCGGTTATCAAGAGACCCAGTACTTC.